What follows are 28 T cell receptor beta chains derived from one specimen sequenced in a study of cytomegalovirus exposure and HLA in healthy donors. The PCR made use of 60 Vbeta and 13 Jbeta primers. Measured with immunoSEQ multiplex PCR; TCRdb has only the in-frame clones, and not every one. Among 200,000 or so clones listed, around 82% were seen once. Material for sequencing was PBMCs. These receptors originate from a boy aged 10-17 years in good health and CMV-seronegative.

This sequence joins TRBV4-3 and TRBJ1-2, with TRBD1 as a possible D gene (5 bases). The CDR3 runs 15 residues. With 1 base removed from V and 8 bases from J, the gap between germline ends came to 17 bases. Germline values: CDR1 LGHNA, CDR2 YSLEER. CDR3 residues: CASSQGAQDRVGYTF. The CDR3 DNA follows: TGCGCCAGCAGCCAAGGGGCACAGGACCGGGTAGGCTACACCTTC.

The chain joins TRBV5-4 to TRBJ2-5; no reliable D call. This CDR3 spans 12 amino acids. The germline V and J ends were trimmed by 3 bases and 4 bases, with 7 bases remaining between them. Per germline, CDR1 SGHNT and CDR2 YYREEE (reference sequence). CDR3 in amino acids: CASSSIGETQYF. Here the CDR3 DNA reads TGTGCCAGCAGCTCAATCGGAGAGACCCAGTACTTC.

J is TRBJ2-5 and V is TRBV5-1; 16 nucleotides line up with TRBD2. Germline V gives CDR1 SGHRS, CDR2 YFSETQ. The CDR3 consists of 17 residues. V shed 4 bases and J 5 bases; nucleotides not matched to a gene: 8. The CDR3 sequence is CASSISGTSGGEETQYF. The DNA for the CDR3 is TGCGCCAGCAGCATCTCCGGGACTAGCGGGGGGGAGGAGACCCAGTACTTC.

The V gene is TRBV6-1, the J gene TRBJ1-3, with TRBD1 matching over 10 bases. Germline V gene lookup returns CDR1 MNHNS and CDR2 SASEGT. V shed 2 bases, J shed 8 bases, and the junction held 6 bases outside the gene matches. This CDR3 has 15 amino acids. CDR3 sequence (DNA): TGTGCCAGCAGTGAATACGAAGGACAGGGGGACACCATATATTTT. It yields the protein CASSEYEGQGDTIYF.

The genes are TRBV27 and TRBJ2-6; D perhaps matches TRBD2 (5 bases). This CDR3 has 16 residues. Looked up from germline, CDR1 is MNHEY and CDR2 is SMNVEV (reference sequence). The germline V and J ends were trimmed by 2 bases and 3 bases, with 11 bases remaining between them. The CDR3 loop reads CASSLSGGNGANVLTF. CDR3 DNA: TGTGCCAGCAGTTTAAGCGGAGGAAATGGGGCCAACGTCCTGACTTTC.

The CDR3 DNA reads TGCAGCGTTGTTTGGATGCTAGCGGGATCCTACAATGAGCAGTTCTTC. Amino acids: CSVVWMLAGSYNEQFF. The chain carries TRBV29-1 and TRBJ2-1, with TRBD2 matching over 9 bases. Per the germline V gene, CDR1 is SQVTM and CDR2 is ANQGSEA. The V segment lost 4 bases and the J segment 1 base; nucleotides outside the gene matches: 8. The CDR3 is 16 amino acids.

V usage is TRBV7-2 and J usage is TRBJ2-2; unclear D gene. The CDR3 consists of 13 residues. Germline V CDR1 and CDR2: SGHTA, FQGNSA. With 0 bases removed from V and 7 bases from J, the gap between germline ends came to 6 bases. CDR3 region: CASSLARSGELFF. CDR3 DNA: TGTGCCAGCAGCTTAGCGCGGAGCGGGGAGCTGTTTTTT.

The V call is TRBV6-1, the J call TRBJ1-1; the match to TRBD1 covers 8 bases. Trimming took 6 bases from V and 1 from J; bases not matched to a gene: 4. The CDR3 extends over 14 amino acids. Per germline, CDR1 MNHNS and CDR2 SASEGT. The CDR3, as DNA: TGTGCCAGCAGCGCGGACAGGGCGAACACTGAAGCTTTCTTT. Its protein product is CASSADRANTEAFF.

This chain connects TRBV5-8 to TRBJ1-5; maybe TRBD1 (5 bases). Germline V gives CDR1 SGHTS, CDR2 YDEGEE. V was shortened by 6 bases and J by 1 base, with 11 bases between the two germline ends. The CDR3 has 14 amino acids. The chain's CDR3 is CASTWGGSNQPQHF. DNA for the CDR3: TGTGCCAGCACCTGGGGGGGGAGCAATCAGCCCCAGCATTTT. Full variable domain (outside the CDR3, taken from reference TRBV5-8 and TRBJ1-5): EAGVTQSPTHLIKTRGQQATLRCSPISGHTSVYWYQQALGLGLQFLLWYDEGEERNRGNFPPRFSGRQFPNYSSELNVNALELEDSALYLCASTWGGSNQPQHFGDGTRLSIL.

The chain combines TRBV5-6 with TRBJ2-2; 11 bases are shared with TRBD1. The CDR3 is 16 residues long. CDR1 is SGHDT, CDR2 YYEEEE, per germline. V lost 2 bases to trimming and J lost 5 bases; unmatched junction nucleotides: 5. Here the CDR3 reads CASSFGQGARTGELFF. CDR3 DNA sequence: TGTGCCAGCAGCTTCGGACAGGGGGCGCGGACCGGGGAGCTGTTTTTT.

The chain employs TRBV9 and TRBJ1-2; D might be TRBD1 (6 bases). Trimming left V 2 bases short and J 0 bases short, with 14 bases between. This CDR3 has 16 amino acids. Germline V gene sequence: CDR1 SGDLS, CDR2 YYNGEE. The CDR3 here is CASSVGARTANYGYTF. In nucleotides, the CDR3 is TGTGCCAGCAGCGTGGGCGCTAGGACAGCTAACTATGGCTACACCTTC. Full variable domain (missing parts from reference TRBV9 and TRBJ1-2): DSGVTQTPKHLITATGQRVTLRCSPRSGDLSVYWYQQSLDQGLQFLIQYYNGEERAKGNILERFSAQQFPDLHSELNLSSLELGDSALYFCASSVGARTANYGYTFGSGTRLTVV.

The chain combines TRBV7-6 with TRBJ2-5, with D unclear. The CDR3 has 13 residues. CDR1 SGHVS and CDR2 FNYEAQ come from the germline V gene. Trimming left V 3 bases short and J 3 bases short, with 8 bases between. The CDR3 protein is CASSFRLEETQYF. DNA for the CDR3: TGTGCCAGCAGCTTCAGGTTGGAAGAGACCCAGTACTTC.

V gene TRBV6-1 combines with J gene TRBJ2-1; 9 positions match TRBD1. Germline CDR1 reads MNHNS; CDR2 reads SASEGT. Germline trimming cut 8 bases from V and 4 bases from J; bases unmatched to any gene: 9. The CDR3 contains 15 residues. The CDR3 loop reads CASRDRDSEYNEQFF. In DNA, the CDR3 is TGTGCCAGCCGGGACAGGGACTCTGAGTACAATGAGCAGTTCTTC.

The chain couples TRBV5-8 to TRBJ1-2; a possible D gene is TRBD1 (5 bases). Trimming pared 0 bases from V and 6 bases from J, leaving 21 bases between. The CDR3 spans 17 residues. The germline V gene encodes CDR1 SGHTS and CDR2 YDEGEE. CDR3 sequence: CASSLAKGRAPKDGYTF. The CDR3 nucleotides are TGTGCCAGCAGCTTGGCCAAGGGGAGGGCCCCCAAGGATGGCTACACCTTC.

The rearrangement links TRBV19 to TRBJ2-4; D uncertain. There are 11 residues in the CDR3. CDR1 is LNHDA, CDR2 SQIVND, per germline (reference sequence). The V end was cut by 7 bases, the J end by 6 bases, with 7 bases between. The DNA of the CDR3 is TGTGCCAGTACAGTCAGAAACATTCAGTACTTC. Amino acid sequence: CASTVRNIQYF.

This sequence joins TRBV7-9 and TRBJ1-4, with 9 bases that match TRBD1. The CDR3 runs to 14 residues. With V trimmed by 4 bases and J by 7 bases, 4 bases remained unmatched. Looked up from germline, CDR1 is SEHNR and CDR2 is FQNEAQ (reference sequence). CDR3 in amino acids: CASSSGQGGEKLFF. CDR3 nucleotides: TGTGCCAGCAGCTCGGGACAGGGAGGTGAAAAACTGTTTTTT.

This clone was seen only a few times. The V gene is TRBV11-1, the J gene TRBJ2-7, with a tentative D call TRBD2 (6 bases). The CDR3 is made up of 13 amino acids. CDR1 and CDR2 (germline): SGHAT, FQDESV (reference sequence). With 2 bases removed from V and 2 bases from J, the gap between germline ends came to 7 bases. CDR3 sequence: CASSLSGAYEQYF. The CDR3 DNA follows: TGTGCCAGCAGCTTATCGGGGGCCTACGAGCAGTACTTC.

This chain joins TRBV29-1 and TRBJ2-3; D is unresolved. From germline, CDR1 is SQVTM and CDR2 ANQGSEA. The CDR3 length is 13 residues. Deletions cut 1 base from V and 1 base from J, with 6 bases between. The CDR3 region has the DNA TGCAGCGTTGAAGGACTTGGCACAGATACGCAGTATTTT. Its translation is CSVEGLGTDTQYF.

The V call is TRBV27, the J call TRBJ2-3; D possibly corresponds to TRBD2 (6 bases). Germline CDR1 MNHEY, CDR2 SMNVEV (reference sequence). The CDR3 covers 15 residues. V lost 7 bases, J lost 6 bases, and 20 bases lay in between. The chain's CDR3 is CASTPWGLSGDTQYF. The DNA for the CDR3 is TGTGCCAGCACCCCATGGGGCCTCAGCGGGGATACGCAGTATTTT.

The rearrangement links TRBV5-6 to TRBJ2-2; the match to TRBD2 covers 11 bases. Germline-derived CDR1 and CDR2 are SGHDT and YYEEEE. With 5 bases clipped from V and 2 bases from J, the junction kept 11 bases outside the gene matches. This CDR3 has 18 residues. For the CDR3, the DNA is TGTGCCAGCAGTCCTGGTTGGGGACTAGCGGTAAACACCGGGGAGCTGTTTTTT. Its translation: CASSPGWGLAVNTGELFF.

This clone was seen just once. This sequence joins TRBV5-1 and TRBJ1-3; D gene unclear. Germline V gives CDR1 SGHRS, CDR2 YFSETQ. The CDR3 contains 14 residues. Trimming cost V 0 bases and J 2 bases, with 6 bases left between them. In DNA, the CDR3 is TGCGCCAGCAGCTTGGCCGGGACTGGAAACACCATATATTTT. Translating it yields CASSLAGTGNTIYF. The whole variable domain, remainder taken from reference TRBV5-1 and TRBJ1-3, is KAGVTQTPRYLIKTRGQQVTLSCSPISGHRSVSWYQQTPGQGLQFLFEYFSETQRNKGNFPGRFSGRQFSNSRSEMNVSTLELGDSALYLCASSLAGTGNTIYFGEGSWLTVV.

The CDR3 nucleotides read TGTGCCAGCAGCGTACAGGTCACAGATACGCAGTATTTT. Its translation is CASSVQVTDTQYF. The rearrangement uses TRBV9 and TRBJ2-3; D uncertain. V was trimmed by 1 base and J by 2 bases, leaving 5 bases between them. There are 13 residues in the CDR3. Germline V gives CDR1 SGDLS, CDR2 YYNGEE.

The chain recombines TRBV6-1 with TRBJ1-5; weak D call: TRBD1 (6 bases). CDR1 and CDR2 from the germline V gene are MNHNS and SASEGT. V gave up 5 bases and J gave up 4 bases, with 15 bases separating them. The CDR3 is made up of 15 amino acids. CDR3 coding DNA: TGTGCCAGCAGTCGCATCCTCGGACAGAATCAGCCCCAGCATTTT. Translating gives CASSRILGQNQPQHF.

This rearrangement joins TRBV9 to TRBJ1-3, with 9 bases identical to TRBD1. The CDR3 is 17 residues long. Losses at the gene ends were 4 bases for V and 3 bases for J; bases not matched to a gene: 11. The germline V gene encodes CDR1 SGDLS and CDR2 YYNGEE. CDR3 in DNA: TGTGCCAGCAGCCGGTGGGGGACAGGGTATCTTGGAAACACCATATATTTT. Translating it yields CASSRWGTGYLGNTIYF.

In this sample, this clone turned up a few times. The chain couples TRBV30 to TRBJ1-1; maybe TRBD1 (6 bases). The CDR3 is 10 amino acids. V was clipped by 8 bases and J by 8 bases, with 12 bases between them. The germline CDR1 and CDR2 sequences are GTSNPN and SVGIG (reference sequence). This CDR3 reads CAGSTGEAFF. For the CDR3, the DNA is TGTGCCGGATCGACAGGAGAAGCTTTCTTT.

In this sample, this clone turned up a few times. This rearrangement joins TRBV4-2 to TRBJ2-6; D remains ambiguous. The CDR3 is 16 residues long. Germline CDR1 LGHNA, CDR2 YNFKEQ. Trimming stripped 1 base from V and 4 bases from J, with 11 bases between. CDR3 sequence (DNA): TGTGCCAGCAGCCAAGTAACCGGGTACGGGGCCAACGTCCTGACTTTC. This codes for CASSQVTGYGANVLTF.

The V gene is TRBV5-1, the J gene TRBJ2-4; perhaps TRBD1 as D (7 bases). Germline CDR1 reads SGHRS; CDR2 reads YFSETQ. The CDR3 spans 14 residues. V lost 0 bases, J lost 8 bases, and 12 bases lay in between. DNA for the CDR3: TGCGCCAGCAGCTTGGCCAGGGGGGTGGACATTCAGTACTTC. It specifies CASSLARGVDIQYF.

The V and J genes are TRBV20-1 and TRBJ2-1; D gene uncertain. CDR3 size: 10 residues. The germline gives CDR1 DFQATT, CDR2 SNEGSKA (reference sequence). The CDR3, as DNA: TGCGGCACGAGGCGGAATGAGCAGTTCTTC. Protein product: CGTRRNEQFF.